The entry below describes one TCR beta chain. CDR1 is SGHRS, CDR2 YFSETQ, per germline. The CDR3 extends over 14 amino acids. Unmatched junction bases numbered 12, after V lost 8 bases and J lost 7 bases. The data are from a study of blood T cell repertoires in COVID-19. Assay: immunoSEQ multiplex PCR; the TCRdb copy retains only in-frame clones and omits some. The sample has fewer than 140,000 clones, 75% to 85% seen once. The chain recombines TRBV5-1 with TRBJ1-1; 9 nucleotides line up with TRBD1. Source material: peripheral blood. This receptor was identified in a man older than 75 with COVID-19, enrolled during active disease. CDR3 in DNA: TGCGCCAGTTCCTCAGCTCCGGGACAGGGTGAAGCTTTCTTT. Translated, it gives CASSSAPGQGEAFF.